One and the same sample provided the 19 T cell receptor beta chains below, sequenced in a study of T cells in Graves' hyperthyroidism and ophthalmopathy. There were TCR beta CDR3 regions amplified from RNA transcripts. HTBI primers were used for first-round RT-PCR of the TCR CDR3. MiXCR, applied by TCRdb to the multiplex PCR reads, yields one record per CDR3 protein. The table records 550,000 to 600,000 distinct CDR3 sequences, roughly a sixth of them present only once. The sample consisted of blood. Source of these receptors: a woman younger than 30 with Graves' hyperthyroidism.

This chain connects TRBV19 to TRBJ1-5; weak D call: TRBD1 (5 bases). Trimming left V 7 bases short and J 6 bases short, with 22 bases between. CDR1 is LNHDA, CDR2 SQIVND, per germline (reference sequence). The CDR3 consists of 16 residues. The CDR3 DNA is TGTGCCAGTAACGACAGATTTACACCGCAGGGTCAGCCCCAGCATTTT. It is translated as CASNDRFTPQGQPQHF.

Only a few counts were recorded for this clonotype. This chain joins TRBV10-2 and TRBJ2-3; D not resolved. This CDR3 has 12 residues. Germline CDR1 reads WSHSY; CDR2 reads SAAADI. V gave up 6 bases and J gave up 6 bases, with 10 bases separating them. The CDR3 coding sequence is TGCGCCAGCAGGGAACTCAGGGATACGCAGTATTTT. Its protein is CASRELRDTQYF.

To note about this clonotype: Germline and junction disagree at one end, which may indicate a read error. The chain has TRBV25-1 and TRBJ1-4; TRBD1 matches 9 bases. In germline, CDR1 is MGHDK, CDR2 SYGVNS. The CDR3 is 16 amino acids. CDR3 sequence reads: CASSEFTGTGNEELFF. The CDR3 DNA reads TGTGCCAGCAGTGAATTTACCGGGACAGGGAATGAAGAACTGTTTTTT.

This clonotype was seen ten or more times. The chain has TRBV6-2 or TRBV6-3 and TRBJ2-7; possibly TRBD2 for D (6 bases). Trimming shortened V by 4 bases and J by 7 bases, and 8 bases separated the two germline ends. The CDR3 has 11 amino acids. From germline, CDR1 is MNHEY and CDR2 SVGEGT. The CDR3 spells CASSSAGEQYF. The CDR3 region has the DNA TGTGCCAGCAGTTCCGCGGGAGAGCAGTACTTC.

This clonotype was counted ten times or more. V is TRBV27 and J is TRBJ1-2, with unresolved D. The V end lost 3 bases, the J end lost 7 bases, and 12 bases lay between the germline ends. The CDR3 has 13 amino acids. The V gene's germline CDR1 is MNHEY and CDR2 SMNVEV (reference sequence). This CDR3 is CASSFPGSSGYTF. DNA of the CDR3: TGTGCCAGCAGTTTTCCGGGAAGTAGTGGCTACACCTTC.

This clonotype has ten or more counts. V gene TRBV20-1 combines with J gene TRBJ2-3, with D unresolved. The CDR3 has 12 amino acids. V was clipped by 5 bases and J by 3 bases, with 9 bases between them. Germline-derived CDR1 and CDR2 are DFQATT and SNEGSKA (reference sequence). The CDR3 nucleotides are TGCAGTGCTTTCCAACCGACAGATACGCAGTATTTT. Amino acids: CSAFQPTDTQYF.

This clonotype was seen more than once but under ten times. The chain recombines TRBV12-3 or TRBV12-4 with TRBJ2-1; D not certain. CDR3 length: 12 amino acids. V was shortened by 1 base and J by 10 bases, with 8 bases between the two germline ends. The CDR3 nucleotides are TGTGCCAGCAGTTTAGGACAACTCGAGCAGTTCTTC. Protein sequence: CASSLGQLEQFF.

This sequence joins TRBV20-1 and TRBJ2-3; 12 bases agree with TRBD2. With V trimmed by 6 bases and J by 0 bases, 10 bases remained unmatched. CDR1 and CDR2 from the germline V gene are DFQATT and SNEGSKA (reference sequence). The CDR3 extends over 17 amino acids. CDR3 bases: TGCAGTGCCTTACTAGCGGGAGGCCTGGTTAGCACAGATACGCAGTATTTT. It is translated as CSALLAGGLVSTDTQYF.

This clonotype showed up just a few times. The chain links TRBV27 to TRBJ1-2; the D gene is possibly TRBD1 (5 bases). Trimming cost V 5 bases and J 12 bases, with 19 bases left between them. CDR1 and CDR2 (germline): MNHEY, SMNVEV (reference sequence). The CDR3 extends over 13 amino acids. The CDR3 reads CASSILPGEGHTF. The CDR3 DNA sequence: TGTGCCAGCAGTATTCTTCCGGGGGAGGGTCACACCTTC.

This clonotype turned up a few times. V and J are TRBV27 and TRBJ2-4, with a possible D match to TRBD2 (6 bases). The CDR3 is 16 amino acids. Germline CDR1 reads MNHEY; CDR2 reads SMNVEV (reference sequence). Trimming stripped 5 bases from V and 3 bases from J, with 17 bases between. CDR3 amino acids: CASSLLGAEGKNIQYF. CDR3 nucleotides: TGTGCCAGCAGTCTACTCGGGGCGGAGGGCAAAAACATTCAGTACTTC.

The V call is TRBV27, the J call TRBJ2-7; D is perhaps TRBD2 (6 bases). Deletions cut 0 bases from V and 9 bases from J, with 18 bases between. The germline V gene has CDR1 MNHEY and CDR2 SMNVEV (reference sequence). This CDR3 region has 15 residues. CDR3 in amino acids: CASSLSPGLAEGQYF. The CDR3 DNA reads as TGTGCCAGCAGTTTATCCCCGGGACTCGCGGAGGGGCAGTACTTC.

Concerning this clonotype itself: A much larger clone lies a single base off, so this may be a read error. The gene calls are TRBV29-1 and TRBJ2-5, with D perhaps matching TRBD1 (5 bases). The CDR3 loop spans 12 amino acids. The germline V gene has CDR1 SQVTM and CDR2 ANQGSEA. The CDR3 sequence is CSAEGVGETQYF. Written as DNA, the CDR3 is TGCAGCGCTGAAGGGGTAGGGGAGACCCAGTACTTC. Full variable domain (missing parts from reference TRBV29-1 and TRBJ2-5): SAVISQKPSRDICQRGTSLTIQCQVDSQVTMMFWYRQQPGQSLTLIATANQGSEATYESGFVIDKFPISRPNLTFSTLTVSNMSPEDSSIYLCSAEGVGETQYFGPGTRLLVL.

This clonotype was seen more than once but under ten times. The chain combines TRBV12-3 or TRBV12-4 with TRBJ2-7; 10 nucleotides line up with TRBD2. V was pared by 7 bases and J by 3 bases, with 15 bases of the junction left unmatched. The CDR3 has 17 amino acids. The DNA of the CDR3 is TGTGCCAGCACCCATAAGCGGAGCGGGAGGGACCTCTACGAGCAGTACTTC. It specifies CASTHKRSGRDLYEQYF.

This rearrangement joins TRBV12-3 or TRBV12-4 to TRBJ2-3; 12 nucleotides match TRBD2. V trimming: 10 bases; J trimming: 4 bases; junction bases outside the gene matches: 6. The CDR3 totals 14 residues. CDR3 region: CATLTSGGADTQYF. CDR3 sequence (DNA): TGTGCCACCCTGACTAGCGGGGGTGCAGATACGCAGTATTTT.

The chain links TRBV6-5 to TRBJ2-2; 7 nucleotides line up with TRBD1. Germline V gene sequence: CDR1 MNHEY, CDR2 SVGAGI. V lost 1 base, J lost 1 base, and 6 bases stayed unmatched. The CDR3 consists of 17 residues. The CDR3 region has the DNA TGTGCCAGCAGTTACTTCTACCGACAGGGGAACACCGGGGAGCTGTTTTTT. It is translated as CASSYFYRQGNTGELFF.

The table lists this clonotype with a few counts. The V call is TRBV19, the J call TRBJ1-2; 8 nucleotides match TRBD1. CDR1 LNHDA and CDR2 SQIVND come from the germline V gene (reference sequence). Trimming at V came to 6 bases and at J to 5 bases, leaving 5 bases not matched to a gene. The CDR3 length is 13 residues. The CDR3, as DNA: TGTGCCAGTAGCCGGACAGGGCCGTATGGCTACACCTTC. Translation gives CASSRTGPYGYTF.

This clonotype occurred many times. The chain combines TRBV7-2 with TRBJ1-5; D perhaps matches TRBD1 (6 bases). CDR1 is SGHTA, CDR2 FQGNSA, per germline. The ends were cut back, 4 bases at V and 2 bases at J, with 12 bases in the middle. The CDR3 loop spans 15 amino acids. The CDR3 loop reads CASSSAGVGNQPQHF. The CDR3 DNA is TGTGCCAGCAGCTCAGCAGGGGTCGGCAATCAGCCCCAGCATTTT.

Many counts were recorded for this clonotype. The chain couples TRBV11-2 to TRBJ2-2; TRBD1 matches at 8 bases. V gave up 4 bases and J gave up 0 bases; unmatched junction bases: 1. Per the germline V gene, CDR1 is SGHAT and CDR2 is FQNNGV. CDR3 size: 15 residues. The CDR3 coding sequence is TGTGCCAGCAGCTGGACAGGGACGAACACCGGGGAGCTGTTTTTT. This gives the protein CASSWTGTNTGELFF. Combining the CDR3 with reference TRBV11-2 and TRBJ2-2 gives the whole variable domain EAGVAQSPRYKIIEKRQSVAFWCNPISGHATLYWYQQILGQGPKLLIQFQNNGVVDDSQLPKDRFSAERLKGVDSTLKIQPAKLEDSAVYLCASSWTGTNTGELFFGEGSRLTVL.

This chain connects TRBV5-1 to TRBJ2-5; D remains ambiguous. The CDR3 has 14 residues. In germline, CDR1 is SGHRS, CDR2 YFSETQ. V was cut by 7 bases and J by 1 base, with 14 bases left in between. The CDR3 is CASADGRSQETQYF. The CDR3, as DNA: TGCGCCAGCGCAGATGGCAGGTCCCAAGAGACCCAGTACTTC.